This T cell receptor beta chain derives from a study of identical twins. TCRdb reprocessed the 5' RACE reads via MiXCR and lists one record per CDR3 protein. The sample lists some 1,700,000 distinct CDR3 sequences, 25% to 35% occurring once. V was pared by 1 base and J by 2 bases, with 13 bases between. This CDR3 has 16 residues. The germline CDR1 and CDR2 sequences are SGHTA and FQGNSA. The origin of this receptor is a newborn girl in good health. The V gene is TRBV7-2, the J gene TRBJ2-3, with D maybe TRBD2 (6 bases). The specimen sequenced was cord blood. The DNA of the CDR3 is TGTGCCAGCAGCTTAGTGGGGGGTGTGGTCACAGATACGCAGTATTTT. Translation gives CASSLVGGVVTDTQYF.